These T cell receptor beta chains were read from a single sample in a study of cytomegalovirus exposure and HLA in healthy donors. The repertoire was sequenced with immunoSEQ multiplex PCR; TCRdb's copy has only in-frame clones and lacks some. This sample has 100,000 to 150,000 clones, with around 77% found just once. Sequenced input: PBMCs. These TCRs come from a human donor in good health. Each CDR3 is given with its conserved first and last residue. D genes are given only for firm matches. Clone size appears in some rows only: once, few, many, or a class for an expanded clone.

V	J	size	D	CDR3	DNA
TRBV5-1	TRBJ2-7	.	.	CASSQGLGSYEQYF	TGCGCCAGCAGCCAAGGACTCGGTTCCTACGAGCAGTACTTC
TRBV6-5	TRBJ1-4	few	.	CASHDRSEKLFF	TGTGCCAGCCATGACAGATCTGAAAAACTGTTTTTT
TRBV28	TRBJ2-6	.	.	CASSLNRALSGANGLTF	TGTGCCAGCAGCCTAAACCGGGCCCTCTCTGGGGCCAACGGCCTGACTTTC
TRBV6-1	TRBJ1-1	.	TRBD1	CASTTTGGTEAFF	TGTGCCAGCACGACAACAGGGGGGACTGAAGCTTTCTTT
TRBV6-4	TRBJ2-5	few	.	CAPAGSNCPQETQYF	TGTGCTCCAGCAGGATCTAACTGCCCCCAAGAGACCCAGTACTTC
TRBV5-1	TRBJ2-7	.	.	CASSAEQVSLEQYF	TGCGCCAGCAGCGCGGAACAGGTTTCATTGGAGCAGTACTTC
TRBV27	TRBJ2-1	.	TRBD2	CASRPSGRTPYNEQFF	TGTGCCAGCAGACCTAGCGGGAGGACTCCCTACAATGAGCAGTTCTTC
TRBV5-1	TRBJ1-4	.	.	CASSLDGPGIATNEKLFF	TGCGCCAGCAGCTTGGATGGTCCGGGGATTGCAACTAATGAAAAACTGTTTTTT
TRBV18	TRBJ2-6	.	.	CASSPGPASGANGLTF	TGTGCCAGCTCACCGGGTCCGGCCTCTGGGGCCAACGGCCTGACTTTC
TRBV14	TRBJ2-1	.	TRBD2	CASSRQTSGRAWDEQFF	TGTGCCAGCAGCCGACAGACAAGCGGGAGGGCCTGGGATGAGCAGTTCTTC
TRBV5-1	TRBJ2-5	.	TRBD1	CASSLVGTGGETQYF	TGCGCCAGCAGCTTGGTAGGGACAGGAGGAGAGACCCAGTACTTC
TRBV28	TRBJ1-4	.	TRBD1	CASSPSRGDWEKLFF	TGTGCCAGCAGTCCCTCCAGGGGGGATTGGGAAAAACTGTTTTTT
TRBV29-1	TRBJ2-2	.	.	CSVLRSTGELFF	TGCAGCGTCTTGAGGTCCACCGGGGAGCTGTTTTTT
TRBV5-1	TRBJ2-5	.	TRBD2	CASSPRKGPLAGWETQYF	TGCGCCAGCAGCCCGCGTAAGGGTCCACTAGCGGGATGGGAGACCCAGTACTTC
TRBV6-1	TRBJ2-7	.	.	CASTQIGMTYEQYF	TGTGCCAGCACCCAAATCGGGATGACCTACGAGCAGTACTTC
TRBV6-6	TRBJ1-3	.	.	CASSLRQSTGNTIYF	TGTGCCAGCAGTCTTAGACAGTCGACTGGAAACACCATATATTTT
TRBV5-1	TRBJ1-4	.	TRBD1	CASASGTASEKLFF	TGCGCCAGCGCGTCCGGGACAGCGTCTGAAAAACTGTTTTTT
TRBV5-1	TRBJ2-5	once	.	CASSSDGAGRGETQYF	TGCGCCAGCAGCTCCGATGGTGCAGGGCGGGGAGAGACCCAGTACTTC
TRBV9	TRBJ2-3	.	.	CASSVGGGLATDTQYF	TGTGCCAGCAGCGTAGGGGGGGGGCTAGCGACAGATACGCAGTATTTT
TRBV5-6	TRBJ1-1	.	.	CASSSGIDRLEAFF	TGTGCCAGCAGCTCAGGAATCGACAGACTGGAAGCTTTCTTT
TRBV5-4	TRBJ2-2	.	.	CASSLGLAATGELFF	TGTGCCAGCAGCTTGGGGCTAGCTGCCACCGGGGAGCTGTTTTTT
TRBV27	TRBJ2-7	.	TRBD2	CASSFTSGSSYEQYF	TGTGCCAGCAGTTTTACTAGCGGGTCCTCCTACGAGCAGTACTTC
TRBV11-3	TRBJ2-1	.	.	CASSLATGGQRNEQFF	TGTGCCAGCAGCTTAGCCACGGGGGGACAACGGAATGAGCAGTTCTTC
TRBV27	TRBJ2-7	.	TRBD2	CASSLSFAGAFSEQYF	TGTGCCAGCAGTTTGTCTTTTGCGGGAGCGTTCAGTGAGCAGTACTTC
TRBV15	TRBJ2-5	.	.	CATSRDARGETQYF	TGTGCCACCAGCAGAGATGCACGGGGAGAGACCCAGTACTTC
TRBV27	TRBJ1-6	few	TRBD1	CASRTGQGDSPLHF	TGTGCCAGCAGAACGGGACAGGGGGATTCACCCCTCCACTTT
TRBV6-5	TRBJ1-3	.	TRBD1	CASRPQGTGNTIYF	TGTGCCAGCAGACCACAGGGGACTGGAAACACCATATATTTT
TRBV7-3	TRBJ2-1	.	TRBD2	CASSLTSGTRSYNEQFF	TGTGCCAGCAGCTTAACTAGCGGGACGAGATCCTACAATGAGCAGTTCTTC
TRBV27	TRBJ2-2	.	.	CASSFEQAGTGELFF	TGTGCCAGCAGTTTTGAGCAGGCGGGCACCGGGGAGCTGTTTTTT
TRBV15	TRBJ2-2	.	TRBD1	CATSSDRVANTGELFF	TGTGCCACCAGCAGCGACAGGGTGGCGAACACCGGGGAGCTGTTTTTT
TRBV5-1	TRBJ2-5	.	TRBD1	CASSVRQGVGETQYF	TGCGCCAGCAGCGTGAGACAGGGAGTGGGAGAGACCCAGTACTTC
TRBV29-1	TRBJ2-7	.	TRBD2	CSAAGTSGNEVKREQYF	TGCAGCGCCGCCGGGACTAGCGGGAACGAGGTCAAGCGCGAGCAGTACTTC
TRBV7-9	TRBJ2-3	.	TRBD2	CASSLLAGSTDTQYF	TGTGCCAGCAGCTTACTAGCGGGAAGCACAGATACGCAGTATTTT
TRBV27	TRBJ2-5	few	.	CASSLYWRRGETQYF	TGTGCCAGCAGTTTATACTGGAGAAGGGGTGAGACCCAGTACTTC
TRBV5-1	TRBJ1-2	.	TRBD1	CASSLAGTGAIGGYTF	TGCGCCAGCAGCTTGGCCGGAACAGGGGCCATAGGCGGCTACACCTTC
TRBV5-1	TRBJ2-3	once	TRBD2	CASSILAGGTDTQYF	TGCGCCAGCAGTATCCTAGCGGGAGGAACAGATACGCAGTATTTT
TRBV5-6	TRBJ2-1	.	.	CASSLAADTSYNEQFF	TGTGCCAGCAGCTTGGCCGCCGACACTTCTTACAATGAGCAGTTCTTC
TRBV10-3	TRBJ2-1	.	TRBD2	CAISATSVSYNEQFF	TGTGCCATCAGTGCGACTAGCGTATCCTACAATGAGCAGTTCTTC
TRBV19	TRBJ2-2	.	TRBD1	CASSMTGTGLTPNTGELFF	TGTGCCAGTAGTATGACTGGGACAGGGCTAACTCCGAACACCGGGGAGCTGTTTTTT
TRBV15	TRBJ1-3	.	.	CATSRDRVGATGNTIYF	TGTGCCACCAGCAGAGACCGAGTGGGGGCGACTGGAAACACCATATATTTT
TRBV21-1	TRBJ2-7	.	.	CASSKDRAGSYEQYF	TGTGCCAGCAGCAAAGATCGGGCGGGATCCTACGAGCAGTACTTC
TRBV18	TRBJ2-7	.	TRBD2	CASSPGTSGGYEQYF	TGTGCCAGCTCACCCGGGACTAGCGGGGGCTACGAGCAGTACTTC
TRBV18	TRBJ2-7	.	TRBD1	CASSPNTGGYEQYF	TGTGCCAGCTCCCCGAACACAGGGGGCTACGAGCAGTACTTC
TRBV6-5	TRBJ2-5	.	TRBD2	CASSYSGGETQYF	TGTGCCAGCAGTTACTCCGGGGGGGAGACCCAGTACTTC
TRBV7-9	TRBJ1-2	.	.	CASSLVEGSGYTF	TGTGCCAGCAGCTTAGTGGAGGGGAGCGGCTACACCTTC
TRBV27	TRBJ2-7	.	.	CASSFAGDPRSYEQYF	TGTGCCAGCAGTTTCGCAGGGGACCCGAGATCCTACGAGCAGTACTTC
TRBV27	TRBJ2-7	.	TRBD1	CASSSSGTGTYEQYF	TGTGCCAGCAGCTCTTCCGGGACAGGGACGTACGAGCAGTACTTC
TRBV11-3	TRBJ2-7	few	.	CASSSSYEQYF	TGTGCCAGCAGTTCTAGCTACGAGCAGTACTTC
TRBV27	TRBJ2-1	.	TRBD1	CASSAWDRYNEQFF	TGTGCCAGCAGTGCCTGGGACAGATACAATGAGCAGTTCTTC
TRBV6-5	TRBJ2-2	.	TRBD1	CASNRGQGNTGELFF	TGTGCCAGCAACCGCGGACAGGGGAACACCGGGGAGCTGTTTTTT
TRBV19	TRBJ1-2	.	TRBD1	CASSMGTGGAYGYTF	TGTGCCAGTAGTATGGGGACAGGGGGAGCCTATGGCTACACCTTC
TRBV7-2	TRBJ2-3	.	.	CASSLGLAVADTQYF	TGTGCCAGCAGCTTAGGGCTAGCTGTTGCGGATACGCAGTATTTT
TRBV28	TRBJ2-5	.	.	CASSLSKGGVQETQYF	TGTGCCAGCAGTTTATCTAAAGGGGGAGTTCAAGAGACCCAGTACTTC
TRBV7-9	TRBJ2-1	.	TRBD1	CASSVPGQGIYNEQFF	TGTGCCAGCAGCGTTCCGGGACAGGGGATATACAATGAGCAGTTCTTC
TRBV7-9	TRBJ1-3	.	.	CASSSKPRFSGNTIYF	TGTGCCAGCAGCTCCAAGCCCAGGTTCTCTGGAAACACCATATATTTT
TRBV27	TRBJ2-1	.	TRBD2	CASSLFAGGANEQFF	TGTGCCAGCAGTTTATTCGCGGGAGGGGCTAATGAGCAGTTCTTC
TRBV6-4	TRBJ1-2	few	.	CASSDNEGHGEGYTF	TGTGCCAGCAGTGACAATGAGGGACACGGGGAGGGCTACACCTTC
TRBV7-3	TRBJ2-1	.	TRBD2	CASSPLSSGRGGNEQFF	TGTGCCAGCAGCCCCCTCTCTAGCGGGAGGGGTGGAAATGAGCAGTTCTTC
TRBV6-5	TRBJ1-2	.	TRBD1	CASRTGEGYTF	TGTGCCTCCCGGACAGGGGAAGGCTACACCTTC